A selection of T cell receptor beta chains follows, all from one sample in a study of T-cell reconstitution after alpha-beta-depleted transplantation in children. TCRdb reprocessed the PCR reads via MiXCR and lists one record per CDR3 protein. This table holds a few hundred thousand distinct CDR3 sequences, roughly 21% found once. Source: PBMCs, mostly from graft donor cells, taken 180 days after TCRalphabeta/CD19-depleted stem cell transplant. The source is a male patient between 10 and 17 years old who had a stem cell transplant for acute lymphoblastic leukemia, so the T cells may come from the graft donor. CDR3s leave out the opening cysteine and the closing phenylalanine or tryptophan.

CDR3: ASSQDAATYTEAF
V: TRBV14
J: TRBJ1-1
length: 13

CDR3: ASSLAASGRHEQY
V: TRBV7-9
J: TRBJ2-7
length: 13

CDR3: ASSWPGLGGEQF
V: TRBV5-6
J: TRBJ2-1
length: 12

CDR3: ATTGQGGTEAF
V: TRBV24-1
J: TRBJ1-1
length: 11

CDR3: ASSLRQDGYT
V: TRBV5-1
J: TRBJ1-2
length: 10

CDR3: ASRGLAGGGLYNEQF
V: TRBV5-1
J: TRBJ2-1
length: 15

CDR3: ASSSYVRQY
V: TRBV28
J: TRBJ2-3
length: 9

CDR3: AGSQGGLLTDTQY
V: TRBV4-2
J: TRBJ2-3
length: 13

CDR3: ASSGTGAYEQY
V: TRBV5-1
J: TRBJ2-7
length: 11

CDR3: ASSPFPLTGGRAYNEQF
V: TRBV11-2
J: TRBJ2-1
length: 17

CDR3: ATSRDGGAKEQY
V: TRBV15
J: TRBJ2-7
length: 12

CDR3: AVRGDRGYNEQF
V: TRBV12-3/TRBV12-4
J: TRBJ2-1
length: 12

CDR3: SLGASYEQY
V: TRBV20-1
J: TRBJ2-7
length: 9

CDR3: ASSEFPGQGANYGYT
V: TRBV25-1
J: TRBJ1-2
length: 15

CDR3: ASSQDIQGGYQPQH
V: TRBV4-1
J: TRBJ1-5
length: 14

CDR3: ASSILQAYEQY
V: TRBV5-1
J: TRBJ2-7
length: 11

CDR3: SAPLTQRPY
V: TRBV29-1
J: TRBJ2-3
length: 9

CDR3: ASSLAVLAGGRQETQY
V: TRBV7-6
J: TRBJ2-5
length: 16

CDR3: ASSLGARVRKSYIGGDTQY
V: TRBV7-2
J: TRBJ2-3
length: 19

CDR3: ASSHLPGTSGSHEQY
V: TRBV4-2
J: TRBJ2-7
length: 15

CDR3: ASSLDPRPQRVF
V: TRBV11-2
J: TRBJ2-2
length: 12

CDR3: ASSVSIEASGANVLT
V: TRBV9
J: TRBJ2-6
length: 15

CDR3: ASSQVESVFSYNEQF
V: TRBV4-2
J: TRBJ2-1
length: 15

CDR3: ASGSLAMV
V: TRBV3-1
J: TRBJ2-1
length: 8

CDR3: ASSQARNTGELF
V: TRBV4-2
J: TRBJ2-2
length: 12

CDR3: ASSIAPGEETQY
V: TRBV9
J: TRBJ2-5
length: 12

CDR3: ASSYGTGGTYEQY
V: TRBV6-5
J: TRBJ2-7
length: 13

CDR3: ASSSRWAPNTGELF
V: TRBV7-8
J: TRBJ2-2
length: 14

CDR3: ASSSTSGRVDEQF
V: TRBV7-3
J: TRBJ2-1
length: 13

CDR3: ASSWTSGGGELF
V: TRBV5-1
J: TRBJ2-2
length: 12

CDR3: ASSWGTGHEQY
V: TRBV27
J: TRBJ2-7
length: 11

CDR3: ASSQVQAEISSYEQY
V: TRBV4-2
J: TRBJ2-7
length: 15

CDR3: ASSLWTGRDNEQF
V: TRBV7-3
J: TRBJ2-1
length: 13

CDR3: ASSVGQGWYGYT
V: TRBV9
J: TRBJ1-2
length: 12

CDR3: ASSYPLRGSGANVLT
V: TRBV6-5
J: TRBJ2-6
length: 15

CDR3: ASRQGTSGRNQETQY
V: TRBV6-1
J: TRBJ2-5
length: 15

CDR3: ASSFTRGHNEQF
V: TRBV12-3/TRBV12-4
J: TRBJ2-1
length: 12

CDR3: ATSRGADMNTEAF
V: TRBV15
J: TRBJ1-1
length: 13

CDR3: SAFGARPD
V: TRBV20-1
J: TRBJ2-5
length: 8

CDR3: ASPRGEGPTNEQF
V: TRBV10-1
J: TRBJ2-1
length: 13

CDR3: ASSLITGANTGELF
V: TRBV5-1
J: TRBJ2-2
length: 14

CDR3: ASSLGGTLPGQY
V: TRBV7-6
J: TRBJ2-7
length: 12

CDR3: SVGDTASYEQY
V: TRBV29-1
J: TRBJ2-7
length: 11

CDR3: SASGTGGLSGSNQPQH
V: TRBV20-1
J: TRBJ1-5
length: 16

CDR3: ASSHKNLAGVGPGAYNEQF
V: TRBV9
J: TRBJ2-1
length: 19

CDR3: SARRSVNQPQH
V: TRBV20-1
J: TRBJ1-5
length: 11

CDR3: ASRTTGERVNGYT
V: TRBV10-2
J: TRBJ1-2
length: 13

CDR3: ASSPDNDGYT
V: TRBV27
J: TRBJ1-2
length: 10

CDR3: ASSLANTPWDRFWTSTDTQY
V: TRBV11-1
J: TRBJ2-3
length: 20

CDR3: ASSLDSGNTIY
V: TRBV7-3
J: TRBJ1-3
length: 11

CDR3: ASSLAASVTYEQY
V: TRBV5-1
J: TRBJ2-7
length: 13

CDR3: ASSPIGTGRVNEQF
V: TRBV12-3/TRBV12-4
J: TRBJ2-1
length: 14

CDR3: ASSQASGPSYEQY
V: TRBV4-1
J: TRBJ2-7
length: 13

CDR3: ASRTQGADTQY
V: TRBV7-9
J: TRBJ2-3
length: 11